A single sample is the source of the 3 T cell receptor beta chains below, sequenced in a study of T-cell reconstitution after alpha-beta-depleted transplantation in children. Unique molecular identifiers featured in how the TCRbeta library was prepared. TCRdb itself ran the PCR reads through MiXCR, one entry per CDR3 protein. The sample gives about 300,000 distinct CDR3 sequences, 10% of which show up once; about 8% is in the top ten. The sample here was PBMCs, taken before TCRalphabeta/CD19-depleted stem cell transplant. The receptors come from a boy younger than two with acute myeloid leukemia, due to receive a stem cell transplant.

This clonotype was counted at least ten times. The J gene is TRBJ2-7, the V gene TRBV7-8; unclear D gene. The CDR3 is 15 amino acids. Trimming took 3 bases from V and 2 from J, leaving 14 bases between them. Germline V gene lookup returns CDR1 SGHVS and CDR2 FQNEAQ. CDR3 coding DNA: TGTGCCAGCAGCTTGCTCGAAACCGGCACCTACGAGCAGTACTTC. Its translation is CASSLLETGTYEQYF.

This clonotype was recorded many times. This rearrangement joins TRBV7-8 to TRBJ2-7, with D possibly being TRBD1 (6 bases). The CDR3 sequence is 15 residues long. From germline, CDR1 is SGHVS and CDR2 FQNEAQ. Between the trimmed V and J ends, which lost 5 bases and 5 bases, there was a span of 19 bases. CDR3 in amino acids: CASSQPTGSPHEQYF. CDR3 DNA: TGTGCCAGCAGCCAACCCACAGGGTCTCCCCACGAGCAGTACTTC. Based on the CDR3 plus reference TRBV7-8 and TRBJ2-7, the full variable domain is GAGVSQSPRYKVAKRGQDVALRCDPISGHVSLFWYQQALGQGPEFLTYFQNEAQLDKSGLPSDRFFAERPEGSVSTLKIQRTQQEDSAVYLCASSQPTGSPHEQYFGPGTRLTVT.

This clonotype has a count of ten or more. The chain couples TRBV9 to TRBJ1-1; 10 bases map to TRBD1. V lost 5 bases and J lost 6; bases outside the gene matches: 13. Germline V gene sequence: CDR1 SGDLS, CDR2 YYNGEE. The CDR3 is 16 amino acids. The CDR3 region has the DNA TGTGCCAGCAGTGTGGAGACAGGGGGCCTATGGCCTGAAGCTTTCTTT. Residues: CASSVETGGLWPEAFF.